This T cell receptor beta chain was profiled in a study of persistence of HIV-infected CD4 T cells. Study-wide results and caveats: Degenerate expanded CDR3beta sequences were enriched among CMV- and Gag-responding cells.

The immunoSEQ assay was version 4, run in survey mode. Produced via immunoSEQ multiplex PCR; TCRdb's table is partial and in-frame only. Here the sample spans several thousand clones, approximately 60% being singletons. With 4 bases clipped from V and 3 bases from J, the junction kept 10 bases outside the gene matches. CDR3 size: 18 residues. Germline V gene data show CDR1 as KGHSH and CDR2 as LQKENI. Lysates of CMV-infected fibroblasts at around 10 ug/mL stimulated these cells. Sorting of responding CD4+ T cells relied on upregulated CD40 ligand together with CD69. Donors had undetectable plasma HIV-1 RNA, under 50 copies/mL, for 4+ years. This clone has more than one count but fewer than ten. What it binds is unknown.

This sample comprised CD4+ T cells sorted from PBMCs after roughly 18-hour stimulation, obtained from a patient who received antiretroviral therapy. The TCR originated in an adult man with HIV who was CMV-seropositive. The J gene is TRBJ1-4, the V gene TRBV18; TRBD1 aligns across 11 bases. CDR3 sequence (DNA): TGTGCCAGCTCACGGGACAGGGGGAAGAATAATGCTAATGAAAAACTGTTTTTT. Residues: CASSRDRGKNNANEKLFF.